The clone carrying this T cell receptor (beta chain) was picked up many times. This sample is drawn from a study of cytomegalovirus exposure and HLA in healthy donors. The PCR made use of 60 Vbeta and 13 Jbeta primers. Produced via immunoSEQ multiplex PCR; TCRdb's table is partial and in-frame only. Found here are around 110,000 clones, approximately 58% of them singletons; the top ten hold about 2.2%. CDR1 and CDR2 (germline): MGHRA, YSYEKL. V lost 3 bases and J 2 bases, leaving 20 bases between the germline ends. This CDR3 spans 17 amino acids. The study sampled nominally healthy donors, though unrecorded immune exposures were likely.

This sequence was found in a woman in her 30s in good health and CMV-seronegative. The gene calls are TRBV4-1 and TRBJ2-7; the D gene is possibly TRBD1 (6 bases). Sequenced: PBMCs. CDR3 in amino acids: CASSQPLTGFTPYEQYF. The CDR3 DNA follows: TGCGCCAGCAGCCAGCCTCTGACAGGTTTTACACCCTACGAGCAGTACTTC.